These 3 T cell receptor beta chains were sequenced from one sample in a study of shared clonotypes between healthy human individuals (dated by TCRdb to 2019 to 2021). The library came from the immunoSEQ multiplex PCR assay. In TCRdb, the immuneACCESS table is reduced to in-frame sequences with V and J assigned. These tables do not hold every clone; where another copy was compared, an unresolved V gene accounts for under half, and the others remain unexplained. A total of about 680,000 clones appear in this sample, around three quarters of them only once. Roughly 1.9% of the sample goes to the ten largest clones. The sample was memory CD4+ T cells sorted from blood. The cell subset or site label here, explained by the study, means: CD45RA-negative fraction. The receptors originated from a woman in her 30s in good health.

The chain couples TRBV28 to TRBJ1-2; 9 bases are shared with TRBD1. Germline-derived CDR1 and CDR2 are MDHEN and SYDVKM. The CDR3 covers 16 residues. V was clipped by 3 bases and J by 8 bases; unmatched bases: 13. CDR3 residues: CASSFGYSGTGLGYTF. The CDR3 DNA is TGTGCCAGCAGTTTTGGATACTCCGGGACAGGGTTGGGCTACACCTTC.

V is TRBV10-2 and J is TRBJ2-7, with 8 bases identical to TRBD1. J lost 4 bases, V lost 7 bases, and 6 bases had no gene match. The CDR3 has 13 amino acids. Per germline, CDR1 WSHSY and CDR2 SAAADI. The CDR3, as DNA: TGCGCCAGCACTGCAGGGGGCGGGTACGAGCAGTACTTC. Its translation is CASTAGGGYEQYF.

V usage is TRBV28 and J usage is TRBJ2-7, with 8 bases aligning to TRBD2. The CDR3 covers 15 residues. CDR1 is MDHEN and CDR2 is SYDVKM in the germline V gene. V trimming: 5 bases; J trimming: 5 bases; junction bases outside the gene matches: 11. The CDR3 loop reads CASSPTQAGVNEQYF. The DNA for the CDR3 is TGTGCCAGCAGTCCCACCCAAGCGGGAGTCAACGAGCAGTACTTC.